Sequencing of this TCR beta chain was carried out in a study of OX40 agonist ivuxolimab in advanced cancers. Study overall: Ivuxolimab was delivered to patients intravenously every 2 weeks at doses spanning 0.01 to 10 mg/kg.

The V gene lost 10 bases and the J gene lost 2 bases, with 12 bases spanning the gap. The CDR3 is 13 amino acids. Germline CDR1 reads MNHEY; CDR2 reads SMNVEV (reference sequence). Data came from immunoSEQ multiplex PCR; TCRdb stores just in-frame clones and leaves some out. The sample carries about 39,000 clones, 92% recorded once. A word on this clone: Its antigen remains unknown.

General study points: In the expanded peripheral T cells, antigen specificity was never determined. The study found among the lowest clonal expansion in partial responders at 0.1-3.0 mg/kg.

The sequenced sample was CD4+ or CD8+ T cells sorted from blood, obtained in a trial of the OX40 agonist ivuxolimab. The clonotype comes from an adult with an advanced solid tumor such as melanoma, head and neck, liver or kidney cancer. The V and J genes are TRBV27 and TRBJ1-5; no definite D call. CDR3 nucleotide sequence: TGTGCCACCTCCGTTGAGGGCAATCAGCCCCAGCATTTT. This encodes CATSVEGNQPQHF.